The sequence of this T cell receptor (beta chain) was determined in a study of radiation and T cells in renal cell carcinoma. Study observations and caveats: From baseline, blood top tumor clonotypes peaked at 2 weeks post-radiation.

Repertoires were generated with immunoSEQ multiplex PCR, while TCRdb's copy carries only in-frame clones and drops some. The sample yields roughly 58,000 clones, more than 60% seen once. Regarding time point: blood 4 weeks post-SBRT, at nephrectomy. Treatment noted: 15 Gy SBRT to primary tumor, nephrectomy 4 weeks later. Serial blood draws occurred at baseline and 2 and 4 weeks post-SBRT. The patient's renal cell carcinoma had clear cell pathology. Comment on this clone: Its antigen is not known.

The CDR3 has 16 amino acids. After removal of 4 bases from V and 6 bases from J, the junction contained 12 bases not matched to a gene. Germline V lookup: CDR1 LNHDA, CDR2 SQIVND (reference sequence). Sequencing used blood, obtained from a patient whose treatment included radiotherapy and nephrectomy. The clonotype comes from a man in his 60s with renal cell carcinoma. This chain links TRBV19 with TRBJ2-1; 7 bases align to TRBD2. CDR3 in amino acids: CASSNYAGDGGNEQFF. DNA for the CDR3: TGTGCCAGTAGTAACTATGCGGGAGATGGGGGCAATGAGCAGTTCTTC. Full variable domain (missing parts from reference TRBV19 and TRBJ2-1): DGGITQSPKYLFRKEGQNVTLSCEQNLNHDAMYWYRQDPGQGLRLIYYSQIVNDFQKGDIAEGYSVSREKKESFPLTVTSAQKNPTAFYLCASSNYAGDGGNEQFFGPGTRLTVL.